These T cell receptor beta chains were read from a single sample in a study of OX40 agonist ivuxolimab in advanced cancers. Sequenced by immunoSEQ multiplex PCR; TCRdb stores in-frame clones only, minus some. The sample lists 35,000 to 45,000 clones; approximately 76% were seen once. The specimen was CD4+ or CD8+ T cells sorted from blood, collected in a trial of the OX40 agonist ivuxolimab. The receptors here all came from an adult with an advanced solid tumor such as melanoma, head and neck, liver or kidney cancer. The CDR3 runs from the conserved cysteine through the conserved F or W. Each record gives: clone size, J gene, V gene, CDR3 length, D gene, CDR3 protein, CDR3 DNA. A D gene is named only where the DNA matches it firmly. Expanded clones get a size class; other rows say once, few or many, or leave the size out.

clone_size: few
j_call: TRBJ1-2
v_call: TRBV6-1
cdr3_length: 13
d_call: TRBD1
cdr3_aa: CASSGGTGGVYTF
cdr3_nt: TGTGCCAGCAGTGGCGGGACAGGGGGCGTCTACACCTTC

clone_size: many
j_call: TRBJ1-1
v_call: TRBV7-9
cdr3_length: 15
d_call: TRBD1
cdr3_aa: CASSFPSDRRGEAFF
cdr3_nt: TGTGCCAGCAGCTTCCCCTCGGACAGGCGGGGTGAAGCTTTCTTT

clone_size: -
j_call: TRBJ2-2
v_call: TRBV10-1
cdr3_length: 15
d_call: TRBD1
cdr3_aa: CASSNPGQGTGELFF
cdr3_nt: TGCGCCAGCAGTAACCCGGGACAGGGCACCGGGGAGCTGTTTTTT

clone_size: few
j_call: TRBJ2-7
v_call: TRBV7-6
cdr3_length: 16
d_call: -
cdr3_aa: CASSLAAGQPVYEQYF
cdr3_nt: TGTGCCAGCAGCTTAGCGGCGGGGCAGCCAGTATACGAGCAGTACTTC

clone_size: -
j_call: TRBJ2-7
v_call: TRBV5-6
cdr3_length: 16
d_call: -
cdr3_aa: CASSRYPGTGSYEQYF
cdr3_nt: TGTGCCAGCAGCCGATATCCAGGGACGGGCTCCTACGAGCAGTACTTC

clone_size: -
j_call: TRBJ1-4
v_call: TRBV19
cdr3_length: 15
d_call: TRBD1
cdr3_aa: CASTFRGQQDEKLFF
cdr3_nt: TGTGCCAGTACTTTTAGGGGACAGCAAGATGAAAAACTGTTTTTT

clone_size: once
j_call: TRBJ1-1
v_call: TRBV29-1
cdr3_length: 11
d_call: -
cdr3_aa: CSVDRNTEAFF
cdr3_nt: TGCAGCGTTGACAGGAACACTGAAGCTTTCTTT

clone_size: -
j_call: TRBJ2-1
v_call: TRBV9
cdr3_length: 16
d_call: -
cdr3_aa: CASSVELGISYNEQFF
cdr3_nt: TGTGCCAGCAGCGTAGAGCTGGGGATCAGCTACAATGAGCAGTTCTTC

clone_size: -
j_call: TRBJ1-2
v_call: TRBV30
cdr3_length: 12
d_call: -
cdr3_aa: CAWSPSGVGYTF
cdr3_nt: TGTGCCTGGAGTCCGTCAGGGGTTGGCTACACCTTC

clone_size: -
j_call: TRBJ1-2
v_call: TRBV14
cdr3_length: 14
d_call: TRBD1
cdr3_aa: CASSGTVANYGYTF
cdr3_nt: TGTGCCAGCAGCGGGACAGTTGCTAACTATGGCTACACCTTC

clone_size: -
j_call: TRBJ2-7
v_call: TRBV5-1
cdr3_length: 15
d_call: TRBD1
cdr3_aa: CASSWADREVYEQYF
cdr3_nt: TGCGCCAGCAGCTGGGCGGACAGGGAGGTCTACGAGCAGTACTTC

clone_size: -
j_call: TRBJ1-5
v_call: TRBV28
cdr3_length: 14
d_call: -
cdr3_aa: CASAVHPGNQPQHF
cdr3_nt: TGTGCCAGCGCGGTGCACCCTGGCAATCAGCCCCAGCATTTT

clone_size: -
j_call: TRBJ1-6
v_call: TRBV5-1
cdr3_length: 17
d_call: TRBD1
cdr3_aa: CASSLGTGNSNSSPLHF
cdr3_nt: TGCGCCAGCAGCTTGGGGACAGGGAATAGTAATAGTTCACCCCTCCACTTT

clone_size: -
j_call: TRBJ1-2
v_call: TRBV5-1
cdr3_length: 14
d_call: TRBD1
cdr3_aa: CASSNDGTDYGYTF
cdr3_nt: TGCGCCAGCAGCAATGACGGGACAGACTATGGCTACACCTTC

clone_size: -
j_call: TRBJ2-3
v_call: TRBV6-1
cdr3_length: 15
d_call: -
cdr3_aa: CASRGHKSSTDTQYF
cdr3_nt: TGTGCCAGCAGGGGACATAAATCTAGCACAGATACGCAGTATTTT

clone_size: -
j_call: TRBJ1-5
v_call: TRBV5-1
cdr3_length: 15
d_call: -
cdr3_aa: CASSLVGDRNQPQHF
cdr3_nt: TGCGCCAGCAGCTTGGTAGGGGATCGCAATCAGCCCCAGCATTTT

clone_size: once
j_call: TRBJ2-2
v_call: TRBV5-1
cdr3_length: 15
d_call: TRBD2
cdr3_aa: CASRLAGGNTGELFF
cdr3_nt: TGCGCCAGCCGCCTAGCGGGGGGGAACACCGGGGAGCTGTTTTTT

clone_size: -
j_call: TRBJ1-2
v_call: TRBV18
cdr3_length: 18
d_call: TRBD1
cdr3_aa: CASSPGGAGTGLNYGYTF
cdr3_nt: TGTGCCAGCTCACCGGGCGGAGCTGGGACAGGGTTAAACTATGGCTACACCTTC

clone_size: -
j_call: TRBJ2-2
v_call: TRBV11-2
cdr3_length: 15
d_call: -
cdr3_aa: CASSLDLSGTGELFF
cdr3_nt: TGTGCCAGCAGCTTAGACCTTAGCGGCACCGGGGAGCTGTTTTTT

clone_size: many
j_call: TRBJ1-1
v_call: TRBV27
cdr3_length: 13
d_call: -
cdr3_aa: CASSLGAETEAFF
cdr3_nt: TGTGCCAGCAGTTTAGGGGCCGAAACTGAAGCTTTCTTT

clone_size: few
j_call: TRBJ1-1
v_call: TRBV9
cdr3_length: 16
d_call: -
cdr3_aa: CASSGRDDLMNTEAFF
cdr3_nt: TGTGCCAGCAGCGGCCGGGACGACCTTATGAACACTGAAGCTTTCTTT

clone_size: -
j_call: TRBJ2-3
v_call: TRBV5-1
cdr3_length: 16
d_call: TRBD2
cdr3_aa: CASSLAGGTSKDTQYF
cdr3_nt: TGCGCCAGCAGCTTGGCCGGAGGGACTAGCAAGGATACGCAGTATTTT

clone_size: -
j_call: TRBJ1-5
v_call: TRBV9
cdr3_length: 12
d_call: TRBD1
cdr3_aa: CASSSTGTEKHF
cdr3_nt: TGTGCCAGCAGCTCCACCGGGACAGAGAAGCATTTT

clone_size: -
j_call: TRBJ1-1
v_call: TRBV7-2
cdr3_length: 15
d_call: -
cdr3_aa: CASSFTPAVHTEAFF
cdr3_nt: TGTGCCAGCAGCTTTACTCCCGCGGTTCATACTGAAGCTTTCTTT

clone_size: -
j_call: TRBJ2-7
v_call: TRBV5-6
cdr3_length: 13
d_call: -
cdr3_aa: CASSMGGSYEQYF
cdr3_nt: TGTGCCAGCAGCATGGGCGGCTCCTACGAGCAGTACTTC

clone_size: -
j_call: TRBJ2-1
v_call: TRBV2
cdr3_length: 14
d_call: TRBD2
cdr3_aa: CASSWTSGVNEQFF
cdr3_nt: TGTGCCAGCAGTTGGACTAGCGGGGTCAATGAGCAGTTCTTC

clone_size: -
j_call: TRBJ2-5
v_call: TRBV7-9
cdr3_length: 11
d_call: -
cdr3_aa: CASSSGETQYF
cdr3_nt: TGTGCCAGCAGCTCGGGAGAGACCCAGTACTTC

clone_size: -
j_call: TRBJ1-6
v_call: TRBV18
cdr3_length: 15
d_call: TRBD1
cdr3_aa: CASSHRQGADSPLHF
cdr3_nt: TGTGCCAGCTCACACCGACAGGGGGCGGATTCACCCCTCCACTTT

clone_size: -
j_call: TRBJ2-5
v_call: TRBV19
cdr3_length: 13
d_call: -
cdr3_aa: CASTRGRGETQYF
cdr3_nt: TGTGCCAGTACCCGGGGGCGGGGAGAGACCCAGTACTTC

clone_size: -
j_call: TRBJ2-7
v_call: TRBV30
cdr3_length: 13
d_call: -
cdr3_aa: CACITGHLYEQYF
cdr3_nt: TGTGCCTGCATCACCGGGCACCTCTACGAGCAGTACTTC

clone_size: once
j_call: TRBJ1-5
v_call: TRBV10-2
cdr3_length: 13
d_call: -
cdr3_aa: CASNQGTHQPQHF
cdr3_nt: TGCGCCAGCAACCAGGGGACGCATCAGCCCCAGCATTTT

clone_size: -
j_call: TRBJ2-2
v_call: TRBV6-6
cdr3_length: 13
d_call: -
cdr3_aa: CASSQRPTGELFF
cdr3_nt: TGTGCCAGCAGTCAACGACCCACCGGGGAGCTGTTTTTT

clone_size: -
j_call: TRBJ1-2
v_call: TRBV4-1
cdr3_length: 15
d_call: -
cdr3_aa: CASSHPTASNYGYTF
cdr3_nt: TGCGCCAGCAGCCACCCGACAGCGTCTAACTATGGCTACACCTTC

clone_size: -
j_call: TRBJ1-1
v_call: TRBV7-8
cdr3_length: 15
d_call: -
cdr3_aa: CASSLAHTQNTEAFF
cdr3_nt: TGTGCCAGCAGCTTAGCGCACACGCAGAACACTGAAGCTTTCTTT

clone_size: -
j_call: TRBJ2-1
v_call: TRBV2
cdr3_length: 12
d_call: TRBD2
cdr3_aa: CASSEVAGGQFF
cdr3_nt: TGTGCCAGCAGTGAAGTAGCGGGGGGGCAGTTCTTC

clone_size: few
j_call: TRBJ1-4
v_call: TRBV21-1
cdr3_length: 16
d_call: -
cdr3_aa: CASSTKFPGQQEKLFF
cdr3_nt: TGTGCCAGCAGCACAAAATTTCCGGGACAACAGGAAAAACTGTTTTTT

clone_size: -
j_call: TRBJ1-2
v_call: TRBV7-2
cdr3_length: 13
d_call: -
cdr3_aa: CASSLAQGKGYTF
cdr3_nt: TGTGCCAGCAGCTTAGCACAGGGCAAAGGCTACACCTTC

clone_size: few
j_call: TRBJ2-7
v_call: TRBV9
cdr3_length: 13
d_call: -
cdr3_aa: CASSVGDTYEQYF
cdr3_nt: TGTGCCAGCAGCGTAGGGGACACTTACGAGCAGTACTTC

clone_size: -
j_call: TRBJ2-5
v_call: TRBV18
cdr3_length: 13
d_call: -
cdr3_aa: CASSTSLQETQYF
cdr3_nt: TGTGCCAGCTCCACTAGTCTGCAAGAGACCCAGTACTTC

clone_size: -
j_call: TRBJ1-4
v_call: TRBV5-1
cdr3_length: 15
d_call: TRBD1
cdr3_aa: CASSLGQGAQVKLFF
cdr3_nt: TGCGCCAGCAGCTTGGGACAGGGGGCGCAAGTAAAACTGTTTTTT

clone_size: -
j_call: TRBJ1-1
v_call: TRBV6-6
cdr3_length: 11
d_call: -
cdr3_aa: CASSLQGLAFF
cdr3_nt: TGTGCCAGCAGCCTACAGGGTTTAGCTTTCTTT

clone_size: -
j_call: TRBJ1-2
v_call: TRBV9
cdr3_length: 15
d_call: TRBD1
cdr3_aa: CASSVGTGASYGYTF
cdr3_nt: TGTGCCAGCAGCGTCGGGACAGGGGCCTCCTATGGCTACACCTTC

clone_size: few
j_call: TRBJ1-6
v_call: TRBV5-1
cdr3_length: 15
d_call: -
cdr3_aa: CASSDADLRSSPLHF
cdr3_nt: TGCGCCAGCAGCGACGCCGACCTGAGGAGTTCACCCCTCCACTTT

clone_size: -
j_call: TRBJ1-5
v_call: TRBV7-9
cdr3_length: 16
d_call: -
cdr3_aa: CASSLLVVDSNQPQHF
cdr3_nt: TGTGCCAGCAGCTTATTGGTAGTTGACAGCAATCAGCCCCAGCATTTT

clone_size: -
j_call: TRBJ2-7
v_call: TRBV29-1
cdr3_length: 11
d_call: -
cdr3_aa: CSVEGQYEQYF
cdr3_nt: TGCAGCGTTGAAGGACAGTACGAGCAGTACTTC